The following is a T cell receptor (beta chain) sequence with its context. Its antigen remains unknown. Here immunoSEQ multiplex PCR was the method, and the copy in TCRdb shows in-frame clones only, minus some. The repertoire holds tens of thousands of clones, with roughly 84% as singletons. This entry is derived from a study of a mutant IDH1 vaccine in newly diagnosed glioma. Time point meaning: week 35, safety follow-up. Doses of 300 ug of mutant IDH1 20-mer peptide were given with topical imiquimod. Study conclusions and caveats: No link was apparently found between pseudoprogression and changes in top peripheral T cell clonotypes.

Germline V lookup: CDR1 GTSNPN, CDR2 SVGIG (reference sequence). CDR3 length: 14 residues. After removal of 3 bases from V and 6 bases from J, the junction contained 9 bases not matched to a gene. The sequencing here drew on PBMCs, taken from a glioma patient whose treatment included an IDH1 peptide vaccine. This TCR was sampled from a young man with glioma. The V gene is TRBV30, the J gene TRBJ1-2, with 8 bases fitting TRBD1. This CDR3 reads CAWRAGGAANGYTF. CDR3 sequence (DNA): TGTGCCTGGAGGGCAGGGGGCGCAGCGAATGGCTACACCTTC.